These 31 T cell receptor beta chains originate from one sample sequenced in a study of regulatory dendritic cells for organ transplantation. This table comes from immunoSEQ multiplex PCR, and its TCRdb copy is limited to in-frame clones, with some not included. The sample consists of 25,000 to 30,000 clones, 82% of them appearing once. The sequencing sample was made of naive CD8+ T cells from blood. Indicated subset: CD45RA+ naive T cells. The receptors come from a human donor in good health.

The chain carries TRBV7-6 and TRBJ2-1; the match to TRBD2 covers 10 bases. The length of the CDR3 is 15 residues. V lost 5 bases, J lost 7 bases, and 8 bases stayed unmatched. The germline V gene encodes CDR1 SGHVS and CDR2 FNYEAQ. The CDR3 nucleotides read TGTGCCAGCAGCCTCAGCGGGGGGGATGTAAATGAGCAGTTCTTC. This sequence encodes CASSLSGGDVNEQFF.

V and J are TRBV19 and TRBJ2-5; tentatively, D is TRBD1 (6 bases). Trimming cost V 1 base and J 4 bases, with 13 bases left between them. The CDR3 totals 15 residues. Germline assignment: CDR1 LNHDA and CDR2 SQIVND (reference sequence). Written as DNA, the CDR3 is TGTGCCAGTAGTATAGCGAACTACAGGGTAGAGACCCAGTACTTC. Residues: CASSIANYRVETQYF.

CDR3 residues: CASTPGGFGHEQFF. Here the CDR3 DNA reads TGTGCCAGCACCCCCGGGGGGTTCGGGCATGAGCAGTTCTTC. V usage is TRBV27 and J usage is TRBJ2-1; 7 nucleotides line up with TRBD2. The CDR3 runs to 14 residues. After removal of 7 bases from V and 8 bases from J, the junction contained 11 bases not matched to a gene. CDR1 MNHEY and CDR2 SMNVEV come from the germline V gene (reference sequence).

There are a few counts of this clone. The rearrangement links TRBV4-2 to TRBJ2-2; tentatively, D is TRBD1 (6 bases). Germline V lookup: CDR1 LGHNA, CDR2 YNFKEQ. Trimming cost V 4 bases and J 7 bases, with 10 bases left between them. This CDR3 is 13 amino acids long. CDR3 in amino acids: CASSRTGIGELFF. CDR3 in DNA: TGTGCCAGCAGCCGAACAGGGATCGGGGAGCTGTTTTTT.

The chain combines TRBV27 with TRBJ2-7; D possibly corresponds to TRBD1 (6 bases). Trimming cost V 4 bases and J 2 bases, with 24 bases left between them. Germline lookup yields CDR1 MNHEY and CDR2 SMNVEV (reference sequence). The CDR3 is 18 amino acids. The DNA for the CDR3 is TGTGCCAGCAGTTCTAACTACGCGGTACAGGGATCAACCTACGAGCAGTACTTC. Amino acids: CASSSNYAVQGSTYEQYF.

The chain employs TRBV13 and TRBJ2-1, with 13 positions matching TRBD2. Germline CDR1 PRHDT, CDR2 FYEKMQ (reference sequence). V dropped 3 bases and J dropped 6; count of bases not matched to a gene: 5. The CDR3 spans 16 residues. The CDR3 region has the DNA TGTGCCAGCAGCTTGGAGACTAGCGGGGGGATCAATGAGCAGTTCTTC. Translating it yields CASSLETSGGINEQFF.

The chain couples TRBV4-3 to TRBJ2-1; tentatively, D is TRBD2 (6 bases). In germline, CDR1 is LGHNA, CDR2 YSLEER. Trimming removed 1 base at V and 10 bases at J, with 11 bases between. The CDR3 contains 13 residues. The CDR3 protein is CASSQGLDGEQFF. The CDR3 DNA sequence: TGCGCCAGCAGCCAAGGACTAGATGGCGAGCAGTTCTTC.

The gene calls are TRBV5-4 and TRBJ1-1, with 9 bases identical to TRBD1. There are 16 residues in the CDR3. In germline, CDR1 is SGHNT, CDR2 YYREEE (reference sequence). The V gene end was trimmed by 4 bases and the J gene end by 4 bases; junction bases not matched to a gene: 11. The CDR3, as DNA: TGTGCCAGCAGCCTCCGGACAGGGGCTGGGGGCACTGAAGCTTTCTTT. Translation gives CASSLRTGAGGTEAFF.

The chain has TRBV11-2 and TRBJ1-2; D remains unclear. The CDR3 extends over 13 amino acids. V lost 4 bases, J lost 5 bases, and 11 bases lay in between. The germline V gene has CDR1 SGHAT and CDR2 FQNNGV. CDR3 DNA: TGTGCCAGCAGCTCCTCGCGTGTGTATGGCTACACCTTC. Translated: CASSSSRVYGYTF.

The chain couples TRBV4-1 to TRBJ1-4; tentative D call: TRBD1 (6 bases). Per germline, CDR1 MGHRA and CDR2 YSYEKL. Deletions cut 1 base from V and 5 bases from J, with 11 bases between. The CDR3 runs 15 residues. CDR3 in DNA: TGCGCCAGCAGCCAAGTACCAGGGGTAAATGAAAAACTGTTTTTT. It yields the protein CASSQVPGVNEKLFF.

The rearrangement uses TRBV25-1 and TRBJ1-2; TRBD1 matches at 9 bases. The germline gives CDR1 MGHDK, CDR2 SYGVNS. V lost 3 bases and J lost 1; bases outside the gene matches: 6. The CDR3 loop spans 16 amino acids. The DNA for the CDR3 is TGTGCCAGCAGTGAGCCTGGACAGGGGCTTAACTATGGCTACACCTTC. Translating it yields CASSEPGQGLNYGYTF.

In its sample, this clone was seen a few times. The chain employs TRBV5-4 and TRBJ1-1, with TRBD1 matching over 7 bases. Looked up from germline, CDR1 is SGHNT and CDR2 is YYREEE (reference sequence). The J segment lost 7 bases and the V segment lost 2 bases, leaving 8 bases of the junction unmatched. The CDR3 length is 14 residues. The CDR3 DNA reads TGTGCCAGCAGCTTCTGGACAGGAAACTTTGAAGCTTTCTTT. This gives the protein CASSFWTGNFEAFF.

The chain carries TRBV27 and TRBJ2-7; TRBD1 matches at 7 bases. Germline loops: CDR1 MNHEY, CDR2 SMNVEV (reference sequence). The CDR3 runs 14 residues. After removal of 5 bases from V and 2 bases from J, the junction contained 6 bases not matched to a gene. CDR3 DNA: TGTGCCAGCAGTGTCCGGGACAGCCCCTACGAGCAGTACTTC. Protein: CASSVRDSPYEQYF.

This clone was recorded a few times. The V gene is TRBV15, the J gene TRBJ2-1; possible D gene TRBD2, 7 bases. The CDR3 spans 13 residues. The germline gives CDR1 LNHNV, CDR2 YYDKDF (reference sequence). Trimming removed 0 bases at V and 9 bases at J, with 9 bases between. CDR3 nucleotide sequence: TGTGCCACCAGCAGAGAGGGGGGGCGTGAGCAGTTCTTC. This encodes CATSREGGREQFF.

The chain carries TRBV5-4 and TRBJ2-1, with 9 bases matching TRBD2. Per the germline V gene, CDR1 is SGHNT and CDR2 is YYREEE (reference sequence). J was trimmed by 5 bases and V by 0 bases; bases with no gene match: 6. CDR3 length: 16 amino acids. CDR3 DNA sequence: TGTGCCAGCAGCTTGGGTGCGGGGGGGCGGGACAATGAGCAGTTCTTC. It translates to CASSLGAGGRDNEQFF.

The J gene is TRBJ2-4, the V gene TRBV9; perhaps TRBD1 as D (6 bases). Per germline, CDR1 SGDLS and CDR2 YYNGEE. Trimming pared 0 bases from V and 4 bases from J, leaving 8 bases between. The CDR3 is made up of 14 amino acids. The CDR3 loop reads CASSVGQGKNIQYF. The DNA of the CDR3 is TGTGCCAGCAGCGTAGGGCAGGGGAAAAACATTCAGTACTTC.

V gene TRBV7-2 combines with J gene TRBJ1-1, with TRBD1 as a possible D gene (6 bases). Trimming shortened V by 0 bases and J by 1 base, and 15 bases separated the two germline ends. The CDR3 contains 17 residues. CDR1 is SGHTA and CDR2 is FQGNSA in the germline V gene. Written as DNA, the CDR3 is TGTGCCAGCAGCTTAGCCATCTCGTTACAGGGGAACACTGAAGCTTTCTTT. Translating gives CASSLAISLQGNTEAFF.

This chain links TRBV4-3 with TRBJ1-1; D gene ambiguous. The CDR3 sequence is 15 residues long. V lost 1 base and J lost 7, with 16 bases in between. Germline CDR1 LGHNA, CDR2 YSLEER. CDR3 amino acids: CASSQGLEARLEAFF. In DNA form, the CDR3 reads TGCGCCAGCAGCCAAGGGCTGGAGGCCCGGCTTGAAGCTTTCTTT.

This clone was found a few times. V usage is TRBV7-3 and J usage is TRBJ1-2; 10 nucleotides line up with TRBD1. Germline V gene lookup returns CDR1 SGHTA and CDR2 FQGTGA. There are 20 residues in the CDR3. J gave up 4 bases and V 0 bases, and 17 bases lay outside the gene matches. DNA of the CDR3: TGTGCCAGCAGCTTAACGCCTTTCGCCCCGGGACAGGGGTTGCCCTATGGCTACACCTTC. Translating it yields CASSLTPFAPGQGLPYGYTF. The full variable domain, rest sourced from reference TRBV7-3 and TRBJ1-2, is GAGVSQTPSNKVTEKGKYVELRCDPISGHTALYWYRQSLGQGPEFLIYFQGTGAADDSGLPNDRFFAVRPEGSVSTLKIQRTERGDSAVYLCASSLTPFAPGQGLPYGYTFGSGTRLTVV.

The chain uses TRBV19 and TRBJ1-6; D perhaps matches TRBD1 (5 bases). Germline CDR1 reads LNHDA; CDR2 reads SQIVND (reference sequence). The CDR3 loop spans 15 amino acids. Trimming removed 2 bases from V and 9 bases from J, with 14 bases in between. CDR3 residues: CASSILGGIGSPLHF. The CDR3, as DNA: TGTGCCAGTAGTATACTCGGGGGAATCGGTTCACCCCTCCACTTT.

The chain uses TRBV4-3 and TRBJ2-3, with TRBD2 identical over 10 bases. There are 16 residues in the CDR3. The germline gives CDR1 LGHNA, CDR2 YSLEER. V shed 0 bases, J shed 3 bases, and the junction held 3 bases outside the gene matches. For the CDR3, the DNA is TGCGCCAGCAGCCAAGATTTACTAGCGGGGACAGATACGCAGTATTTT. Protein sequence: CASSQDLLAGTDTQYF.

The rearrangement joins TRBV7-9 to TRBJ2-1; 10 nucleotides agree with TRBD1. The germline gives CDR1 SEHNR, CDR2 FQNEAQ (reference sequence). V dropped 4 bases and J dropped 5; count of bases not matched to a gene: 5. The CDR3 covers 15 residues. The CDR3 spells CASSSRDRGDNEQFF. The CDR3 nucleotides read TGTGCCAGCAGCTCCCGGGACAGGGGTGACAATGAGCAGTTCTTC.

This clone occurred a few times. This chain uses TRBV4-3 with TRBJ2-2, with 8 bases aligning to TRBD1. Germline V gene lookup returns CDR1 LGHNA and CDR2 YSLEER. The ends lost 1 base at V and 7 bases at J; junction bases unmatched: 5. The CDR3 is 15 residues long. The CDR3 protein is CASSQGDRGVGELFF. The CDR3, as DNA: TGCGCCAGCAGCCAAGGTGACAGGGGAGTCGGGGAGCTGTTTTTT.

This chain joins TRBV29-1 and TRBJ2-7; D uncertain. Deletions cut 5 bases from V and 2 bases from J, with 7 bases between. CDR3 length: 11 residues. Per the germline V gene, CDR1 is SQVTM and CDR2 is ANQGSEA. CDR3 sequence reads: CSVRLAYEQYF. DNA for the CDR3: TGCAGCGTTCGACTTGCCTACGAGCAGTACTTC.

The chain has TRBV4-3 and TRBJ2-7; 12 bases fit TRBD2. CDR3 length: 16 amino acids. Germline-derived CDR1 and CDR2 are LGHNA and YSLEER. J gave up 2 bases and V 1 base, and 3 bases lay outside the gene matches. The CDR3 here is CASSQGTSGVTYEQYF. The CDR3 DNA reads as TGCGCCAGCAGCCAAGGGACTAGCGGGGTTACCTACGAGCAGTACTTC.

A few counts support this clone. V gene TRBV4-1 combines with J gene TRBJ1-2, with D maybe TRBD1 (5 bases). Germline V gene lookup returns CDR1 MGHRA and CDR2 YSYEKL. The V end was cut by 1 base, the J end by 2 bases, with 8 bases between. CDR3 length: 14 residues. The chain's CDR3 is CASSQGGGNYGYTF. For the CDR3, the DNA is TGCGCCAGCAGCCAAGGTGGGGGGAACTATGGCTACACCTTC.

This chain uses TRBV6-5 with TRBJ1-3, with a tentative D call TRBD1 (5 bases). Per germline, CDR1 MNHEY and CDR2 SVGAGI. The CDR3 length is 14 residues. V lost 6 bases, J lost 2 bases, and 11 bases lay in between. Written as DNA, the CDR3 is TGTGCCAGCAGCCCCGGGGGGGCTGGAAACACCATATATTTT. It codes for CASSPGGAGNTIYF.

This chain uses TRBV11-2 with TRBJ1-5, with D possibly being TRBD1 (5 bases). V was trimmed by 5 bases and J by 3 bases, leaving 23 bases between them. Germline loops: CDR1 SGHAT, CDR2 FQNNGV. The CDR3 length is 18 residues. Here the CDR3 reads CASSRIWTPRSTNQPQHF. Written as DNA, the CDR3 is TGTGCCAGCAGCAGAATCTGGACACCCAGGTCGACCAATCAGCCCCAGCATTTT.

The genes are TRBV19 and TRBJ1-2; D is uncertain. Trimming stripped 6 bases from V and 6 bases from J, with 5 bases between. The CDR3 runs to 10 residues. The germline gives CDR1 LNHDA, CDR2 SQIVND (reference sequence). The CDR3 DNA reads TGTGCCAGTAGGTCTCATGGCTACACCTTC. This gives the protein CASRSHGYTF.

The gene calls are TRBV10-3 and TRBJ1-2, with TRBD1 matching 8 bases. Trimming at V came to 10 bases and at J to 2 bases, leaving 3 bases not matched to a gene. In germline, CDR1 is ENHRY, CDR2 SYGVKD. This CDR3 comprises 12 residues. In DNA, the CDR3 is TGTGCCACCCGGACAGGGAACTATGGCTACACCTTC. This sequence encodes CATRTGNYGYTF.

The genes are TRBV6-5 and TRBJ2-3, with D unclear. CDR1 and CDR2 (germline): MNHEY, SVGAGI. The CDR3 totals 15 residues. V was clipped by 2 bases and J by 1 base, with 10 bases between them. CDR3 nucleotide sequence: TGTGCCAGCAGTTACGGCCTCGAACGCACAGATACGCAGTATTTT. Amino acid sequence: CASSYGLERTDTQYF.